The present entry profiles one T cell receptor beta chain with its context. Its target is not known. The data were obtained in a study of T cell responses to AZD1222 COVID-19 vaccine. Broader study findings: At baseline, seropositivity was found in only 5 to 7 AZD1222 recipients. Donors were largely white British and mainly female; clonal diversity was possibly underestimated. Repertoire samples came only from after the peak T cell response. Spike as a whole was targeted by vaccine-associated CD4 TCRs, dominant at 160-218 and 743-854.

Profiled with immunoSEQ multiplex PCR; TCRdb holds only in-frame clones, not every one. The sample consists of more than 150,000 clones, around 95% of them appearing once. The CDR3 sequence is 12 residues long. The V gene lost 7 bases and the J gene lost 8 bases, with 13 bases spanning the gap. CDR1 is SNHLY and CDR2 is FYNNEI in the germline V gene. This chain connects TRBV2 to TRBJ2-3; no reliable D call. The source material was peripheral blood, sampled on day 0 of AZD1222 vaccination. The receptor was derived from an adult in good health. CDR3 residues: CASTSPVGTQYF. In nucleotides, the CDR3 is TGTGCCAGCACCTCCCCCGTTGGTACGCAGTATTTT.